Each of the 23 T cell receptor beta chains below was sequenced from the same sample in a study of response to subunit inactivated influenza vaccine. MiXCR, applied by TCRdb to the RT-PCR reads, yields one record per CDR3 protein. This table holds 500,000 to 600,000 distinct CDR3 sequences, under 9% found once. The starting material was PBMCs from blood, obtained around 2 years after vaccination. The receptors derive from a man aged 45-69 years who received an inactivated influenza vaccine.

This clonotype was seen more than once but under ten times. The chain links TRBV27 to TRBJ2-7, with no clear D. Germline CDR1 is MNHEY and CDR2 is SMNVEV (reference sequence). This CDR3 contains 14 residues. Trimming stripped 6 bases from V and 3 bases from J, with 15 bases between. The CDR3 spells CASSRGSDGYEQYF. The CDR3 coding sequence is TGTGCCAGCAGCCGCGGTTCCGACGGCTACGAGCAGTACTTC.

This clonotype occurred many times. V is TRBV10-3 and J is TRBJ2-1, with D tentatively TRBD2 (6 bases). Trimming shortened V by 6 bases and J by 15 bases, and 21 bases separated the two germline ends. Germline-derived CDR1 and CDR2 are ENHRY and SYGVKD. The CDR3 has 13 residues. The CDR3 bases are TGTGCCATCAGAGCAGAAGGAGGGCCGTCCTCGTTCTTC. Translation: CAIRAEGGPSSFF.

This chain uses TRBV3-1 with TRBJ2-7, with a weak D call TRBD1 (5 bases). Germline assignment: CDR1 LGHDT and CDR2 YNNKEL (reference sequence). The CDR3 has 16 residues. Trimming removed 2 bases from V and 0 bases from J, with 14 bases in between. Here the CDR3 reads CASSQSVGALSYEQYF. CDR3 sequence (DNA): TGTGCCAGCAGCCAAAGCGTAGGGGCCCTCTCCTACGAGCAGTACTTC.

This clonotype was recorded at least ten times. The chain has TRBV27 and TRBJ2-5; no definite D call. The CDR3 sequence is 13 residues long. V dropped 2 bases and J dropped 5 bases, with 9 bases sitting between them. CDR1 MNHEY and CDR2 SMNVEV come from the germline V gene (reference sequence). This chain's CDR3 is CASSLRWSETQYF. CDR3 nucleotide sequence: TGTGCCAGCAGTTTACGGTGGAGTGAGACCCAGTACTTC.

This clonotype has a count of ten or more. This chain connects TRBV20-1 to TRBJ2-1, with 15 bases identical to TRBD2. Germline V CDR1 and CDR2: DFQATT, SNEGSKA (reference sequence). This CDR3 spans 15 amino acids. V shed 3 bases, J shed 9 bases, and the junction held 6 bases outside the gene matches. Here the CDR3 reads CSARNPGLAGGEQFF. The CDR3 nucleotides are TGCAGTGCTAGGAACCCGGGACTAGCGGGAGGTGAGCAGTTCTTC.

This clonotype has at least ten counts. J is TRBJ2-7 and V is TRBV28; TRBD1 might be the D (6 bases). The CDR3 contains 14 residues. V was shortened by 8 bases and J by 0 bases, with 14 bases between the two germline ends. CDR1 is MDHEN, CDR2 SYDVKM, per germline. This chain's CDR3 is CASYTRQVSYEQYF. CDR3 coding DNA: TGTGCCAGCTATACCCGACAGGTCTCCTACGAGCAGTACTTC.

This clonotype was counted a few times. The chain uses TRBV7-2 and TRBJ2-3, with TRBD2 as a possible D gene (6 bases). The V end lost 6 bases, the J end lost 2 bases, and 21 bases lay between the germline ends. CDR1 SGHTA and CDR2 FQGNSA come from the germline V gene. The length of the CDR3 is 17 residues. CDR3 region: CASRFAGKGGTTDTQYF. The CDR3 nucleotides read TGTGCCAGCAGGTTCGCGGGGAAGGGTGGAACCACAGATACGCAGTATTTT.

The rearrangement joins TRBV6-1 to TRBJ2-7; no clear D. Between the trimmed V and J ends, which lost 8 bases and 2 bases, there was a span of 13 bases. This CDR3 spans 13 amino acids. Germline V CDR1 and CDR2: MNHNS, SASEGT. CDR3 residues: CASGHGYPYEQYF. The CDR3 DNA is TGTGCCAGCGGCCACGGCTACCCCTACGAGCAGTACTTC.

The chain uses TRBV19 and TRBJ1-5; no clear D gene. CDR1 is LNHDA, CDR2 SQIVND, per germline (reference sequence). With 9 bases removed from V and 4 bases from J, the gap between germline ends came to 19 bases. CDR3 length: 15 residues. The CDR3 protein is CASAYLAATNQPQHF. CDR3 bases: TGTGCCAGCGCTTATTTGGCGGCAACTAATCAGCCCCAGCATTTT.

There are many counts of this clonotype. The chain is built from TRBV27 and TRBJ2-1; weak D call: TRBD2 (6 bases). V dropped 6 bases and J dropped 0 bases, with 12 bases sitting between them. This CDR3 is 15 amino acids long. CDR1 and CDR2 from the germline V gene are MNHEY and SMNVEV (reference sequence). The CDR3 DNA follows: TGTGCCAGCAGCCGAGCGGGCACCTCCTACAATGAGCAGTTCTTC. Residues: CASSRAGTSYNEQFF.

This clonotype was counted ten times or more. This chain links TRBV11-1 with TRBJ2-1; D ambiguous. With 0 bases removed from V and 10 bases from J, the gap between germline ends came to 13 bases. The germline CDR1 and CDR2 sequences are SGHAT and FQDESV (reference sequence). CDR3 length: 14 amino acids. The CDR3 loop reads CASSLAATPIEQFF. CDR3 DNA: TGTGCCAGCAGCTTAGCCGCGACCCCAATAGAGCAGTTCTTC.

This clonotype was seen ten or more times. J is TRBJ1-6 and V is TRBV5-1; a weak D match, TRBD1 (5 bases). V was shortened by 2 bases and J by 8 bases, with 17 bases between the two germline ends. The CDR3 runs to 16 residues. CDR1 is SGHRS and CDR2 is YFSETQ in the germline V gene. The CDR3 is CASSLIPGLKDSPLHF. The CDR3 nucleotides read TGCGCCAGCAGCTTAATCCCGGGACTGAAGGATTCACCCCTCCACTTT.

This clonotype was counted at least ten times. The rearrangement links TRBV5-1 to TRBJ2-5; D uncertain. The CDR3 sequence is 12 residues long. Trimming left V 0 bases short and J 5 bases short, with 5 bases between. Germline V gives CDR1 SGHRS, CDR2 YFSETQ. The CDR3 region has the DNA TGCGCCAGCAGCTTGGGGTACGAGACCCAGTACTTC. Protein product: CASSLGYETQYF.

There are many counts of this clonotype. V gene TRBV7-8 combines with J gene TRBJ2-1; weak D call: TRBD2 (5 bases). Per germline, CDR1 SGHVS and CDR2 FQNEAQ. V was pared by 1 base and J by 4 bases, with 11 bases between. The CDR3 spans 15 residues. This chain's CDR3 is CASSLGGSVYNEQFF. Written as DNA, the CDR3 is TGTGCCAGCAGCTTAGGGGGTAGCGTGTACAATGAGCAGTTCTTC.

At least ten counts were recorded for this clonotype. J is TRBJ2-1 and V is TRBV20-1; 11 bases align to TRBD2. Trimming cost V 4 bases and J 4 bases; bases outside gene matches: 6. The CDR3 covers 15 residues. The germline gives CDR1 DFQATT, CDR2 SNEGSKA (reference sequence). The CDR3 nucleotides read TGCAGTGCTACACGACTAGCGGGAAATTACAATGAGCAGTTCTTC. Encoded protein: CSATRLAGNYNEQFF.

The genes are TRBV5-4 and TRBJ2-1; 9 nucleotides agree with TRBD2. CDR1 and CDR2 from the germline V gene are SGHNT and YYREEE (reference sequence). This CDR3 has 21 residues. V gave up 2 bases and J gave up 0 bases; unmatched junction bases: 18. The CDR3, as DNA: TGTGCCAGCAGCTTTGACCCTTATGACCGACTAGCGGATAGCTCCTACAATGAGCAGTTCTTC. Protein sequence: CASSFDPYDRLADSSYNEQFF.

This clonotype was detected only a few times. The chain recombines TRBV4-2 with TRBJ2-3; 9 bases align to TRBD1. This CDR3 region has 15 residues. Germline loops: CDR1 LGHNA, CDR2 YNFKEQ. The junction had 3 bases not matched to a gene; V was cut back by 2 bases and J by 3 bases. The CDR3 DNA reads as TGTGCCAGCAGCCAATATGGACAGGGGACAGATACGCAGTATTTT. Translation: CASSQYGQGTDTQYF.

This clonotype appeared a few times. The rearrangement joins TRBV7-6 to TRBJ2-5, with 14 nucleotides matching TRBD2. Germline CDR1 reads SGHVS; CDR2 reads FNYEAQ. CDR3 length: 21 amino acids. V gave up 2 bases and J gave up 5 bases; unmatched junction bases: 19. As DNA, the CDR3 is TGTGCCAGCAGCTTACGCTACTGGGGGACTAGCGGGGGCCACAAGGGGGAGACCCAGTACTTC. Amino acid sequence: CASSLRYWGTSGGHKGETQYF.

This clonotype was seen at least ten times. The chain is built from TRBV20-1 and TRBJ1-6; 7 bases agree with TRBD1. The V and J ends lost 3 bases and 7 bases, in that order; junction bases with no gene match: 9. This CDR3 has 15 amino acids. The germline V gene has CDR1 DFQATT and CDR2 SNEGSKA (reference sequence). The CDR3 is CSASRSRGYNSPLHF. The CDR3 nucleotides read TGCAGTGCTAGTCGGTCCAGGGGGTACAATTCACCCCTCCACTTT.

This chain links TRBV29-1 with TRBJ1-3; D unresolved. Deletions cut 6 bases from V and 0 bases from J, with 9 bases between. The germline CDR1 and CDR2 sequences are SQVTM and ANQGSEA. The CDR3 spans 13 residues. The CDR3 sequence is CSVRWGSGNTIYF. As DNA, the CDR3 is TGCAGCGTCAGGTGGGGCTCTGGAAACACCATATATTTT.

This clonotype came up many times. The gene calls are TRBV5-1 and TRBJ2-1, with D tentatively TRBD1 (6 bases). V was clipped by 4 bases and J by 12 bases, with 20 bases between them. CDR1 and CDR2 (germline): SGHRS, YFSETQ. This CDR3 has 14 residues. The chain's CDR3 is CASSPRTDIHRQFF. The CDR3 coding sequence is TGCGCCAGCAGCCCCAGGACAGATATACATCGGCAGTTCTTC.

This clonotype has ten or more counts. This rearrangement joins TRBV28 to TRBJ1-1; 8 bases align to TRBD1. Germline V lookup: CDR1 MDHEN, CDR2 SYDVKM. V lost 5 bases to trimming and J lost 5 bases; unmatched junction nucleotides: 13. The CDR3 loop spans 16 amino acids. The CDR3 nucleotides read TGTGCCAGCAGTCCCCATCACCAGGGGGCGCCGACTGAAGCTTTCTTT. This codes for CASSPHHQGAPTEAFF.

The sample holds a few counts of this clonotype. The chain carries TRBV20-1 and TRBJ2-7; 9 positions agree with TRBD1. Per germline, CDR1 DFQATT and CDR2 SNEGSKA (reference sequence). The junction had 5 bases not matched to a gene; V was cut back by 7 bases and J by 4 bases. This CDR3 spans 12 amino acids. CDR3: CSVDRGQYEQYF. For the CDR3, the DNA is TGCAGTGTGGACAGGGGACAGTACGAGCAGTACTTC.